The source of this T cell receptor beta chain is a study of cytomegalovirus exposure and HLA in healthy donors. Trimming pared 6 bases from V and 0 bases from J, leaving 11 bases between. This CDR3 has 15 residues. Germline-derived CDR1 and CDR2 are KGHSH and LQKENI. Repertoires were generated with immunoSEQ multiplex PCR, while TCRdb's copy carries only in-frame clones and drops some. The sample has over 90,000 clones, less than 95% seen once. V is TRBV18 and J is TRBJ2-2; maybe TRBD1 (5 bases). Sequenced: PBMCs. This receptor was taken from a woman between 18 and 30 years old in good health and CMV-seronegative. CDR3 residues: CASSQGHANTGELFF. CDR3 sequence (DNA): TGTGCCAGCTCTCAAGGACACGCGAACACCGGGGAGCTGTTTTTT.